This TCR beta chain derives from a study of blood T cell repertoires in COVID-19. Study-level information: Acute-phase and convalescent COVID-19 samples originated in the United States, Italy and Spain. Nucleic acid was either cDNA or gDNA, and it came from T cells, B-cell-depleted T cells, or PBMCs.

Original processing methods: Reference gene primer amplification in the assay estimated nucleated cell counts. Assay: immunoSEQ multiplex PCR; the TCRdb copy retains only in-frame clones and omits some. The V and J calls and the clone size are those of that table, but D and trimming were determined from the DNA. The sample has 190,000 or so clones, approximately 89% seen once. V lost 0 bases to trimming and J lost 13 bases, with 17 bases between them. This CDR3 is built from 15 residues. Germline CDR1 SGHNT, CDR2 YYREEE (reference sequence). The V and J genes are TRBV5-4 and TRBJ1-6; no reliable D call. The TCR comes from a man in his forties or fifties with active or convalescent COVID-19. Material for sequencing was peripheral blood. The CDR3 DNA reads TGTGCCAGCAGCTTGGGCGGCGGAGGGCCAGTCCCCCTCCACTTT. It specifies CASSLGGGGPVPLHF. The variable domain in full, with the rest retrieved from reference TRBV5-4 and TRBJ1-6, is ETGVTQSPTHLIKTRGQQVTLRCSSQSGHNTVSWYQQALGQGPQFIFQYYREEENGRGNFPPRFSGLQFPNYSSELNVNALELDDSALYLCASSLGGGGPVPLHFGNGTRLTVT.